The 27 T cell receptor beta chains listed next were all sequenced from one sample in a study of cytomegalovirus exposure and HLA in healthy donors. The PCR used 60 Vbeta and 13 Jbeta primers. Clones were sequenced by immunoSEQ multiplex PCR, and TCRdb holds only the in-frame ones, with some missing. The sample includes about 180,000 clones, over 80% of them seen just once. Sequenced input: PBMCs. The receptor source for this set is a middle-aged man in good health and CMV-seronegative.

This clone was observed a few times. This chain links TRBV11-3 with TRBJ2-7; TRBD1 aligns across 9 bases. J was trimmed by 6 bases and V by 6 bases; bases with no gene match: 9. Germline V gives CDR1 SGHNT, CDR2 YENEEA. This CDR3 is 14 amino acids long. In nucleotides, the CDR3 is TGTGCCAGCAGGGTCCCGGGACAGGGACCCGAGCAGTACTTC. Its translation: CASRVPGQGPEQYF.

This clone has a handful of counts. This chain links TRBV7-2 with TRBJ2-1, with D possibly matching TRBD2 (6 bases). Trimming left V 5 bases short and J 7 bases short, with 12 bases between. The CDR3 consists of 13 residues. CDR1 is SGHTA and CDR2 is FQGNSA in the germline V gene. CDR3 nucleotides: TGTGCCAGCAGCCTCCGGGGGTTGAATGAGCAGTTCTTC. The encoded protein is CASSLRGLNEQFF.

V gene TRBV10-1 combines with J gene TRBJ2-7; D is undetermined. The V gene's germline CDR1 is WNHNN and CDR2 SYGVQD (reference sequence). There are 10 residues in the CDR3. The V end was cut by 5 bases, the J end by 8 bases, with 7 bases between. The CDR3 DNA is TGCGCCAGCAGTCCGGGTAAGCAGTACTTC. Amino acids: CASSPGKQYF.

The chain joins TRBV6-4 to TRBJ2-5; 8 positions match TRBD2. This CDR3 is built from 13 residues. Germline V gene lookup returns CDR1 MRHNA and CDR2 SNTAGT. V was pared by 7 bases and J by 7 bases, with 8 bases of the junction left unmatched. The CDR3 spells CASIRGGDRTQYF. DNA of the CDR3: TGTGCCAGCATTCGGGGGGGGGATCGGACCCAGTACTTC.

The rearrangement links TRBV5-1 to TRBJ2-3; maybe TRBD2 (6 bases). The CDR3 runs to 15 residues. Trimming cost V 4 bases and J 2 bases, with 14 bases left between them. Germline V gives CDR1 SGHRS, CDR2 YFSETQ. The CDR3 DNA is TGCGCCAGCAGCGGTCCGGGACTCAACACAGATACGCAGTATTTT. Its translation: CASSGPGLNTDTQYF.

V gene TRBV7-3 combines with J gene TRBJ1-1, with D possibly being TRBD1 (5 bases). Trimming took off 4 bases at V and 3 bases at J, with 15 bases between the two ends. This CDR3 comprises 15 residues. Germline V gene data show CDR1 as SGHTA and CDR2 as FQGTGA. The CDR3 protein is CASSSRPAGYTEAFF. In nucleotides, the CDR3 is TGTGCCAGCAGCTCCCGACCCGCAGGGTACACTGAAGCTTTCTTT.

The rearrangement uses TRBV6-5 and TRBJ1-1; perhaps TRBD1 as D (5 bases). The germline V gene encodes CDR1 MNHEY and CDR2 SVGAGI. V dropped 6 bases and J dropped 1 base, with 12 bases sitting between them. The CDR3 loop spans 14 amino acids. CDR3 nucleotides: TGTGCCAGCAGCCAGATCACAGGGAACACTGAAGCTTTCTTT. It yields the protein CASSQITGNTEAFF.

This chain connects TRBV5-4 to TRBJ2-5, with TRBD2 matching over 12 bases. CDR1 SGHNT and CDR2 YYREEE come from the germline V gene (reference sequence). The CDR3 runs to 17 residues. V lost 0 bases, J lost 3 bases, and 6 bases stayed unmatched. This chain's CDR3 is CASSLEGLAGGEETQYF. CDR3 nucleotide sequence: TGTGCCAGCAGCTTGGAGGGGCTAGCGGGGGGGGAAGAGACCCAGTACTTC. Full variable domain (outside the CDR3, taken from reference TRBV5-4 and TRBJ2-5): ETGVTQSPTHLIKTRGQQVTLRCSSQSGHNTVSWYQQALGQGPQFIFQYYREEENGRGNFPPRFSGLQFPNYSSELNVNALELDDSALYLCASSLEGLAGGEETQYFGPGTRLLVL.

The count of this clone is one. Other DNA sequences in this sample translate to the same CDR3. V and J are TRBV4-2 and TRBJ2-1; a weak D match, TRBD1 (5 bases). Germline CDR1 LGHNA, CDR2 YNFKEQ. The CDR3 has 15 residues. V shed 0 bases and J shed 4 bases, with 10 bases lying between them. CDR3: CASSQEGQGYNEQFF. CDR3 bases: TGTGCCAGCAGCCAAGAGGGCCAGGGTTACAATGAGCAGTTCTTC.

Here the CDR3 reads CASSLASGQAFF. CDR3 coding DNA: TGTGCCAGCAGCTTAGCTTCGGGTCAAGCTTTCTTT. The chain is built from TRBV7-2 and TRBJ1-1; D call uncertain. The CDR3 loop spans 12 amino acids. V was trimmed by 0 bases and J by 9 bases, leaving 8 bases between them. CDR1 SGHTA and CDR2 FQGNSA come from the germline V gene.

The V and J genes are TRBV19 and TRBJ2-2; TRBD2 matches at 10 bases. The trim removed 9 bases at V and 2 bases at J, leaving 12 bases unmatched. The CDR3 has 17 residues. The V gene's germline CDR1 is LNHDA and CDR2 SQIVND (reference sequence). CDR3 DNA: TGTGCCAGCGGTCGGCCTAGCGGGGGATATAACACCGGGGAGCTGTTTTTT. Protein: CASGRPSGGYNTGELFF.

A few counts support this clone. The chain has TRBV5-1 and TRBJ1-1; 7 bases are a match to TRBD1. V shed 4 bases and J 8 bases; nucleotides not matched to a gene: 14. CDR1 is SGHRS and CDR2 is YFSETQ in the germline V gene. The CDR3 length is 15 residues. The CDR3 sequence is CASSTGQVTSLEAFF. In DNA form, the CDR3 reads TGCGCCAGCAGCACAGGACAGGTGACATCGTTGGAAGCTTTCTTT.

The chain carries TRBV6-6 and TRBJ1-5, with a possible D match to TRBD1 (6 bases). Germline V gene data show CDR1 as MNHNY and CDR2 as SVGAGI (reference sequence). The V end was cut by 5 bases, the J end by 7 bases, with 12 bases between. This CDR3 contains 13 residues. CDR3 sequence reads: CASSRGFGQPQHF. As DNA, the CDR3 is TGTGCCAGCAGTAGGGGGTTCGGGCAGCCCCAGCATTTT.

CDR3: CASSRRENTDTQYF. The CDR3 DNA sequence: TGCGCCAGCAGTAGGAGGGAAAACACAGATACGCAGTATTTT. The gene calls are TRBV5-1 and TRBJ2-3; a possible D gene is TRBD2 (6 bases). Trimming cost V 5 bases and J 2 bases, with 12 bases left between them. Germline CDR1 reads SGHRS; CDR2 reads YFSETQ. This CDR3 comprises 14 residues.

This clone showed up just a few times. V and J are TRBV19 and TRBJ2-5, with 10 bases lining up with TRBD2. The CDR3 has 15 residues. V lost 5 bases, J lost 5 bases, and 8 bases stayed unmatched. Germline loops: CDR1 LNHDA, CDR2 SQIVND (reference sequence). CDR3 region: CASSVVAGGQETQYF. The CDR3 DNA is TGTGCCAGTAGTGTGGTAGCGGGGGGTCAGGAGACCCAGTACTTC.

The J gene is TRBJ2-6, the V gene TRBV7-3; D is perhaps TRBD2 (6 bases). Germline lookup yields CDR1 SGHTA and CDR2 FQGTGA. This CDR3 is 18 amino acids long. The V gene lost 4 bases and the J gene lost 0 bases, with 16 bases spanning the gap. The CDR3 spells CASSSSAGINSGANVLTF. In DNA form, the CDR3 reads TGTGCCAGCAGCTCCAGCGCGGGGATAAACTCTGGGGCCAACGTCCTGACTTTC.

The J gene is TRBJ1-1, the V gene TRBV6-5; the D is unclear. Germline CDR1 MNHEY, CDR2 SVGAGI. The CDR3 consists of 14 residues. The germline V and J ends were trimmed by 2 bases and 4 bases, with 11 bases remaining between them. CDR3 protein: CASSYVPPGTEAFF. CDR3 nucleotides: TGTGCCAGCAGTTACGTCCCCCCGGGCACTGAAGCTTTCTTT.

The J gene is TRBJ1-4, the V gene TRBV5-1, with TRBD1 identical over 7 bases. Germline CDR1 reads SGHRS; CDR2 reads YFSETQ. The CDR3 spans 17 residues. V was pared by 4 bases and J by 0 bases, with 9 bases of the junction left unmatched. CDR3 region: CASSQYGQASTNEKLFF. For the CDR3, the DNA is TGCGCCAGCAGCCAGTACGGACAGGCCTCAACTAATGAAAAACTGTTTTTT.

CDR3: CSAKENQPQHF. The CDR3 DNA follows: TGCAGTGCTAAGGAGAACCAGCCCCAGCATTTT. The chain couples TRBV20-1 to TRBJ1-5, with unresolved D. V was trimmed by 4 bases and J by 7 bases, leaving 8 bases between them. CDR1 is DFQATT, CDR2 SNEGSKA, per germline (reference sequence). The CDR3 has 11 residues.

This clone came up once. CDR3 loop: CAFSRTAYEQYF. The CDR3 bases are TGTGCCTTCTCCCGGACTGCCTACGAGCAGTACTTC. The chain couples TRBV30 to TRBJ2-7; D is possibly TRBD2 (5 bases). V dropped 7 bases and J dropped 2 bases, with 12 bases sitting between them. Germline CDR1 GTSNPN, CDR2 SVGIG (reference sequence). This CDR3 is 12 amino acids long.

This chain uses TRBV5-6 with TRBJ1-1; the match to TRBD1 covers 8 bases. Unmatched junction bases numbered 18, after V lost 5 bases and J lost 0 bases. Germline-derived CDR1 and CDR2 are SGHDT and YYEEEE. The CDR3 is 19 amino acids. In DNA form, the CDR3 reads TGTGCCAGCAGGGTAACAGGGGGGGTCGGCCGGAACATGAACACTGAAGCTTTCTTT. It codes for CASRVTGGVGRNMNTEAFF.

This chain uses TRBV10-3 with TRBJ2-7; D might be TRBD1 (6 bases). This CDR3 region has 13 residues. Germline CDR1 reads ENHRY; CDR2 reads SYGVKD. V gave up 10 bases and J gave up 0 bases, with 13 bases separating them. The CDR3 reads CATETGFSYEQYF. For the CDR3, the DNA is TGTGCCACCGAGACAGGTTTCTCCTACGAGCAGTACTTC.

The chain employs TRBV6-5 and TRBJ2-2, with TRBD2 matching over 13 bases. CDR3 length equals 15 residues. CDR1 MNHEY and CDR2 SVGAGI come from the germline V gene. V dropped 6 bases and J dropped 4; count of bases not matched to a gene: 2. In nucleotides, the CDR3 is TGTGCCAGCAGGGGACTAGCGGGGACCACCGGGGAGCTGTTTTTT. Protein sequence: CASRGLAGTTGELFF.

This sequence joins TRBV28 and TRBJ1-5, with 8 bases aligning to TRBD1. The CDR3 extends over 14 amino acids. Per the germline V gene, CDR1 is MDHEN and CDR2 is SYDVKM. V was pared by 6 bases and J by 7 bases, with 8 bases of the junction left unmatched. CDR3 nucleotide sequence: TGTGCCAGCAGCTTCAGGGGGCGAGGACAGCCCCAGCATTTT. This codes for CASSFRGRGQPQHF.

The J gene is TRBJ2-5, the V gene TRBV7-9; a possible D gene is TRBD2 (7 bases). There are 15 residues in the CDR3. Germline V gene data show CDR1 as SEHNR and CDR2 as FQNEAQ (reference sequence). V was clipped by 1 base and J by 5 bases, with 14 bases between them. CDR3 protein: CASSLVGGEIETQYF. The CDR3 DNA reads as TGTGCCAGCAGCTTAGTAGGGGGGGAGATCGAGACCCAGTACTTC.

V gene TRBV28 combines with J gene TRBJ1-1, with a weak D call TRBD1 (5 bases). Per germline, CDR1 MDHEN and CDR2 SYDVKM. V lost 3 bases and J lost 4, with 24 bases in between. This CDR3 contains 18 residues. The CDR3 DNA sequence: TGTGCCAGCAGTTTTCATGGCATGGGCCGGGGGGGAGGCACTGAAGCTTTCTTT. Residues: CASSFHGMGRGGGTEAFF.

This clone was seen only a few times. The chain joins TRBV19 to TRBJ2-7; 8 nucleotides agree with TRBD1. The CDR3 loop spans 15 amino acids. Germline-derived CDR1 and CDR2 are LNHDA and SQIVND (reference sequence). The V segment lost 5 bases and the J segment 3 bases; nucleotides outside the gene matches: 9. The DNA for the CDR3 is TGTGCCAGTAGTGCCCGAGGGACAGGCGTCTACGAGCAGTACTTC. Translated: CASSARGTGVYEQYF. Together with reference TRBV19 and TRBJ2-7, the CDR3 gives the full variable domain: DGGITQSPKYLFRKEGQNVTLSCEQNLNHDAMYWYRQDPGQGLRLIYYSQIVNDFQKGDIAEGYSVSREKKESFPLTVTSAQKNPTAFYLCASSARGTGVYEQYFGPGTRLTVT.